This TCR beta chain was obtained from a study of shared clonotypes between healthy human individuals. CDR3 length: 16 amino acids. Germline CDR1 reads SGHRS; CDR2 reads YFSETQ. V was shortened by 0 bases and J by 2 bases, with 15 bases between the two germline ends. TCRdb's table, derived via immunoSEQ multiplex PCR, lists solely in-frame clones and lacks some. The table includes around 700,000 clones, 60% to 80% detected once. The specimen sequenced was memory CD4+ T cells sorted from blood. Subset denoted: CD45RA-negative fraction. The chain couples TRBV5-1 to TRBJ2-7; tentative D call: TRBD1 (6 bases). The clonotype originates from a woman under 40 in good health. The CDR3 region has the DNA TGCGCCAGCAGCTTGGCCTTTACCTCAGGGGCCTACGAGCAGTACTTC. This gives the protein CASSLAFTSGAYEQYF.